The TCR beta chain described here comes from a study of blood T cell repertoires in COVID-19. The method was immunoSEQ multiplex PCR; TCRdb's version includes in-frame clones alone and lacks a portion of them. The table records 90,000 to 120,000 clones, 88% of them present only once. Trimming took 4 bases from V and 0 from J; bases not matched to a gene: 4. The germline V gene has CDR1 SGHRS and CDR2 YFSETQ. This CDR3 has 14 amino acids. The receptor comes from a man in his fifties with active or convalescent COVID-19. The V and J genes are TRBV5-1 and TRBJ2-7; 7 bases line up with TRBD2. Material: peripheral blood. The CDR3 DNA sequence: TGCGCCAGCAGCCGAGCGGGGAACTCCTACGAGCAGTACTTC. This translates into CASSRAGNSYEQYF.